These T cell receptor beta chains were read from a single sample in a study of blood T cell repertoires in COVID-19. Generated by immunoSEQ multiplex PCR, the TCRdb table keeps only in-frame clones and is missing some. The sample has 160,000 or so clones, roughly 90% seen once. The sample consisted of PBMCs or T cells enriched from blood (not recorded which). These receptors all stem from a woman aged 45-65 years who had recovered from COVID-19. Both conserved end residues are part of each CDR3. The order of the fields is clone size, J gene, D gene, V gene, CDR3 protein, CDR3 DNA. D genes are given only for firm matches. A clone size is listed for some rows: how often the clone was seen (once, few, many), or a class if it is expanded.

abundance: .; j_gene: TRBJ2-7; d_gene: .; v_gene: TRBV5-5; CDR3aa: CASSLVGGRGYF; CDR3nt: TGTGCCAGCAGCTTGGTGGGAGGTAGGGGGTACTTC
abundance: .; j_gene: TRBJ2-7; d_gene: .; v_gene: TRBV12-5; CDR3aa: CASGSRAGVEQYF; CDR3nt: TGTGCTAGTGGCTCGCGGGCAGGGGTTGAGCAGTACTTC
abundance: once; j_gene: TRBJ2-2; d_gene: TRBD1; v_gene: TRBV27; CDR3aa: CASRPTGRAGELFF; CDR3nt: TGTGCCAGCAGACCGACAGGGCGGGCCGGGGAGCTGTTTTTT
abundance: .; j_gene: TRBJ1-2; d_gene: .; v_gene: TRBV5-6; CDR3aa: CASSLAGGVGGYTF; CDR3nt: TGTGCCAGCAGCTTGGCTGGGGGCGTGGGCGGCTACACCTTC
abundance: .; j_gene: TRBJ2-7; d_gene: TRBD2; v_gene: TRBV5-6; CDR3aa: CASSFSSGGPSYEQYF; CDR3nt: TGTGCCAGCAGCTTCTCAAGCGGGGGGCCCTCCTACGAGCAGTACTTC
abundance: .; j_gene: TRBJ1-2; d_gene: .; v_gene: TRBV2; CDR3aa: CASSGHGYTF; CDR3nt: TGTGCCAGCAGTGGGCATGGCTACACCTTC
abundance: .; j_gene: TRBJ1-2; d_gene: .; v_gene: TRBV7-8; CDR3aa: CASSLRGGALANYGYTF; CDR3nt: TGTGCCAGCAGCTTAAGGGGGGGGGCCCTAGCTAACTATGGCTACACCTTC
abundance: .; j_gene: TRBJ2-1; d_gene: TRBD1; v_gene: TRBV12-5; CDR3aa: CASGTKTGAGDEQFF; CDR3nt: TGTGCTAGTGGTACCAAGACAGGGGCAGGGGATGAGCAGTTCTTC
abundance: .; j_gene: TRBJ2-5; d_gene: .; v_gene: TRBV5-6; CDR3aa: CASSRKTVQVETQYF; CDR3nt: TGTGCCAGCAGCCGGAAGACAGTACAGGTGGAGACCCAGTACTTC
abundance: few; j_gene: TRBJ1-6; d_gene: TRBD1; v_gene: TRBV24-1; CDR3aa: CAREGQPESPLHF; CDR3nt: TGTGCCCGGGAGGGACAGCCGGAGTCACCCCTCCACTTT
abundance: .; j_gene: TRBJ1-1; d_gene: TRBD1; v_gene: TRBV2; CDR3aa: CASRGDRSEAFF; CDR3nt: TGTGCCAGCAGGGGGGACAGATCTGAAGCTTTCTTT
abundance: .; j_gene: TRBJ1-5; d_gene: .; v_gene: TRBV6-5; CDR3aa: CASSSRVRRHF; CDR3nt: TGTGCCAGCAGTAGCCGGGTCCGACGGCATTTT
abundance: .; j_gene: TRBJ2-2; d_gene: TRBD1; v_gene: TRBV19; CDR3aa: CASSTEGQGIGELFF; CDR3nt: TGTGCCAGTAGTACGGAGGGACAGGGGATCGGGGAGCTGTTTTTT
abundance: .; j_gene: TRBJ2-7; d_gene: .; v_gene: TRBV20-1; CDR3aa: CSASPQIYEQYF; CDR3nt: TGCAGTGCTAGTCCCCAGATCTACGAGCAGTACTTC
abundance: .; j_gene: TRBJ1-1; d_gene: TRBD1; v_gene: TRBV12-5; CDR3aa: CASGPGQGANTEAFF; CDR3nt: TGTGCTAGTGGTCCGGGACAGGGAGCGAACACTGAAGCTTTCTTT
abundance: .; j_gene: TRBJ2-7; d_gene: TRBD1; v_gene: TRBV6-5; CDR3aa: CASRWDRDYYEQYF; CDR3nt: TGTGCCAGCAGATGGGACAGGGACTACTACGAGCAGTACTTC
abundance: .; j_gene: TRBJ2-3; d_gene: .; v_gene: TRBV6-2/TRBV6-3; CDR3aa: CASSYRDRRGSGDTQYF; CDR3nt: TGTGCCAGCAGTTACCGCGACAGGCGGGGGTCGGGGGATACGCAGTATTTT
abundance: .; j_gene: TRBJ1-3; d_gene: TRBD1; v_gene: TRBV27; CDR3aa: CASSNRGQLGNTIYF; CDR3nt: TGTGCCAGCAGCAACAGGGGGCAACTGGGAAACACCATATATTTT
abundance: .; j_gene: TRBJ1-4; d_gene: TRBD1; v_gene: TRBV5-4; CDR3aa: CASSPGTGEKLFF; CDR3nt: TGTGCCAGCAGCCCTGGGACAGGTGAAAAACTGTTTTTT
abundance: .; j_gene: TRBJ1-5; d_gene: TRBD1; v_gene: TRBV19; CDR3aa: CASSIRDRGLYSNQPQHF; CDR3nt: TGTGCCAGTAGTATTAGGGACAGGGGGCTTTATAGCAATCAGCCCCAGCATTTT
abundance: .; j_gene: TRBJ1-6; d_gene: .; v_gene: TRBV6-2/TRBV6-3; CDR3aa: CASSSPVQMNSPLHF; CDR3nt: TGTGCCAGCAGTTCCCCGGTCCAAATGAATTCACCCCTCCACTTT
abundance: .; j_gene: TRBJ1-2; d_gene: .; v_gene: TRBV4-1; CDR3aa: CASSQDPGGPNYGYTF; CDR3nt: TGCGCCAGCAGCCAAGATCCGGGAGGGCCTAACTATGGCTACACCTTC